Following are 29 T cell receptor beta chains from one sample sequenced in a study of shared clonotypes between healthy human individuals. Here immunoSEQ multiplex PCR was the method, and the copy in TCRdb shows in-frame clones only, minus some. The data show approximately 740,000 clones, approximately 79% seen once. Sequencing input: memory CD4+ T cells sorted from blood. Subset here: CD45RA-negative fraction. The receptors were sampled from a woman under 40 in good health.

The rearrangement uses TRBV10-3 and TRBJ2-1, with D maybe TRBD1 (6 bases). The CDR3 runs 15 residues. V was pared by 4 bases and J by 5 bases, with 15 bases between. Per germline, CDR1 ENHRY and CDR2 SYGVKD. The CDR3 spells CAISGVTGYNNEQFF. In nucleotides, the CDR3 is TGTGCCATCAGTGGGGTAACAGGGTACAACAATGAGCAGTTCTTC.

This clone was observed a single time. The DNA of the CDR3 is TGTGCCAGCAGCTTAGTTCGGAGCGGGAGGGCGAAAAATGAGCAGTTCTTC. It is translated as CASSLVRSGRAKNEQFF. V gene TRBV7-3 combines with J gene TRBJ2-1; 10 positions agree with TRBD2. The germline gives CDR1 SGHTA, CDR2 FQGTGA. The CDR3 spans 17 residues. The V gene end was trimmed by 2 bases and the J gene end by 7 bases; junction bases not matched to a gene: 11.

CDR3 nucleotide sequence: TGTGCCAGCAGCGTAGTGGGAAAAAACACCATGGCCCGGCAGTTCTTC. This codes for CASSVVGKNTMARQFF. The chain couples TRBV9 to TRBJ2-1; the D is unclear. Trimming removed 0 bases at V and 12 bases at J, with 22 bases between. The germline CDR1 and CDR2 sequences are SGDLS and YYNGEE. CDR3 length: 16 amino acids. The complete variable domain, with remaining parts taken from reference TRBV9 and TRBJ2-1, reads DSGVTQTPKHLITATGQRVTLRCSPRSGDLSVYWYQQSLDQGLQFLIQYYNGEERAKGNILERFSAQQFPDLHSELNLSSLELGDSALYFCASSVVGKNTMARQFFGPGTRLTVL.

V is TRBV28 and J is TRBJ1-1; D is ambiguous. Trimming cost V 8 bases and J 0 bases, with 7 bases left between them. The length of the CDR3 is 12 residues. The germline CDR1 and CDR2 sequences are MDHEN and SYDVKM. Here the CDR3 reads CASLKLNTEAFF. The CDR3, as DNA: TGTGCCAGCCTTAAACTGAACACTGAAGCTTTCTTT.

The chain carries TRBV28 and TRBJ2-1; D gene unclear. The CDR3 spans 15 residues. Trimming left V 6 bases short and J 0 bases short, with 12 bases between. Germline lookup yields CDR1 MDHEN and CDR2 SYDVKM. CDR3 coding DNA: TGTGCCAGCAGCCGACCGCAGTTCTCCTACAATGAGCAGTTCTTC. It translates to CASSRPQFSYNEQFF.

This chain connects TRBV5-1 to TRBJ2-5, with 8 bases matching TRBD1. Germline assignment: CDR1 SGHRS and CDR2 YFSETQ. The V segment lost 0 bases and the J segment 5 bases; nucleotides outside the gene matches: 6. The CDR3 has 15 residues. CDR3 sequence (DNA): TGCGCCAGCAGCTTGGGGACAGGGTTGGGGGAGACCCAGTACTTC. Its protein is CASSLGTGLGETQYF.

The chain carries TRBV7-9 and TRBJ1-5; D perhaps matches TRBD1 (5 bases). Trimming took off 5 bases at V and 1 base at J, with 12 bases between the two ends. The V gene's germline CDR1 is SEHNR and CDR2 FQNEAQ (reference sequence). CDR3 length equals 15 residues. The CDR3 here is CASSRGLGSNQPQHF. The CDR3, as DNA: TGTGCCAGCAGCCGGGGCTTGGGGAGCAATCAGCCCCAGCATTTT.

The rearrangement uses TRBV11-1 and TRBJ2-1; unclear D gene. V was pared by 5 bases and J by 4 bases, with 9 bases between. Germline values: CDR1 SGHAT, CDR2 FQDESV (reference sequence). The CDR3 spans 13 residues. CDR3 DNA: TGTGCCAGCAGCAACGTTAGGTACAATGAGCAGTTCTTC. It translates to CASSNVRYNEQFF. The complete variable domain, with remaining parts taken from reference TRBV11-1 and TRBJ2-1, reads EAEVAQSPRYKITEKSQAVAFWCDPISGHATLYWYRQILGQGPELLVQFQDESVVDDSQLPKDRFSAERLKGVDSTLKIQPAELGDSAMYLCASSNVRYNEQFFGPGTRLTVL.

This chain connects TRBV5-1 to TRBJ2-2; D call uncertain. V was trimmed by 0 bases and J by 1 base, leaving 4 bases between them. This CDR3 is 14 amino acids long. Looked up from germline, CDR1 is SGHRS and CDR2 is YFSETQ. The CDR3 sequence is CASSLDGNTGELFF. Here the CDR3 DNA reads TGCGCCAGCAGCTTGGACGGGAACACCGGGGAGCTGTTTTTT.

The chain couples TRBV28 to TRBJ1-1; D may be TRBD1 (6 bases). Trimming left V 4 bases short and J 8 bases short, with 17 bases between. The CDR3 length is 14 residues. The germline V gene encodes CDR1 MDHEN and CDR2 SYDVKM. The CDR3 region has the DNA TGTGCCAGCAGTTGGGGTTGGGGGCGATTGGAAGCTTTCTTT. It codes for CASSWGWGRLEAFF.

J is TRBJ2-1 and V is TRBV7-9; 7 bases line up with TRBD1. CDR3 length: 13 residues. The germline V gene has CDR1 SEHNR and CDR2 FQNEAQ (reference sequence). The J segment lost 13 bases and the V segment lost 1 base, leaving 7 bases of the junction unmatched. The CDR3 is CASSLEQGNLQFF. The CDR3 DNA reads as TGTGCCAGCAGCTTAGAACAGGGGAACCTACAGTTCTTC.

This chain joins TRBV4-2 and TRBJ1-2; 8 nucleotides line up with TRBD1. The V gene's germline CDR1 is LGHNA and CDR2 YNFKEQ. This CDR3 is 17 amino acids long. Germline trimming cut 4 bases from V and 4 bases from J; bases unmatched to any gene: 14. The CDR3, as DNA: TGTGCCAGCAGCCGCGCAGACCTGGACAGGGTTGGCTATGGCTACACCTTC. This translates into CASSRADLDRVGYGYTF.

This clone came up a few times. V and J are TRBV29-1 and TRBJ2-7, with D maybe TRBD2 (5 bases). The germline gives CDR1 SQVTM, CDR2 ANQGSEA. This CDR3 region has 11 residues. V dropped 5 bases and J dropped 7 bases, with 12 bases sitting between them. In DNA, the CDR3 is TGCAGCGTTACACGGACGGGGGAGCAGTACTTC. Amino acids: CSVTRTGEQYF.

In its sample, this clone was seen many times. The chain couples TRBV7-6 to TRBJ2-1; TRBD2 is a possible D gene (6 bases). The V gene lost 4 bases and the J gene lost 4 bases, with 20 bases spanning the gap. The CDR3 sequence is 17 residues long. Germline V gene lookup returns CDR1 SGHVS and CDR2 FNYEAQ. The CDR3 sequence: CASSSRTTSNSYNEQFF. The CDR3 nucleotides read TGTGCCAGCAGCTCAAGGACGACTAGTAATAGTTACAATGAGCAGTTCTTC.

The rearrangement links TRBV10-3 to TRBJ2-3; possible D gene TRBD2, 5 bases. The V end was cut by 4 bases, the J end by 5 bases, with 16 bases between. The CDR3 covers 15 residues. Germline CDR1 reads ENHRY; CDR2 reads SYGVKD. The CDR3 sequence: CAISGSRGLEDTQYF. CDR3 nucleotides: TGTGCCATCAGTGGGTCTCGAGGGCTGGAAGATACGCAGTATTTT.

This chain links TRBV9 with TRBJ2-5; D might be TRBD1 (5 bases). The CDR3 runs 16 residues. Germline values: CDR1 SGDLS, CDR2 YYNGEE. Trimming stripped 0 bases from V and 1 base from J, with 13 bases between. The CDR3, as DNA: TGTGCCAGCAGCGTAGAGGTCAGGGAACCCCAAGAGACCCAGTACTTC. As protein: CASSVEVREPQETQYF.

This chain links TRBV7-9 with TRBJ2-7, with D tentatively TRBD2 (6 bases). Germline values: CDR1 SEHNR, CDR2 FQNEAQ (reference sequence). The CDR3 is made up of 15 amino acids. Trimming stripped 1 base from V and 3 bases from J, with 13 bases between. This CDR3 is CASSLVASASYEQYF. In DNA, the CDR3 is TGTGCCAGCAGCTTAGTAGCTAGCGCGAGCTACGAGCAGTACTTC.

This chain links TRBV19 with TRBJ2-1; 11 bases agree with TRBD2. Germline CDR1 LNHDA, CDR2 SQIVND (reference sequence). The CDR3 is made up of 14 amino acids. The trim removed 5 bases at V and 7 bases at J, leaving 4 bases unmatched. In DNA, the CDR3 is TGTGCCAGTAGTTTGGGACTAGCGGTAAATGAGCAGTTCTTC. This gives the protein CASSLGLAVNEQFF.

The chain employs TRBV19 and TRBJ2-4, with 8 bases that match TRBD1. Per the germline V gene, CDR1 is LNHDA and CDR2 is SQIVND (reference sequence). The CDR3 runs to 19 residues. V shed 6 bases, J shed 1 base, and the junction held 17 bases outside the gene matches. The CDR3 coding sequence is TGTGCCAGTAGACAGCCGGGACAGGACCTCGTAGGGGCCAAAAACATTCAGTACTTC. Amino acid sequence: CASRQPGQDLVGAKNIQYF.

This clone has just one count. The CDR3 is CASSSGGTGNQPQHF. For the CDR3, the DNA is TGTGCCAGCAGTAGTGGGGGGACGGGCAATCAGCCCCAGCATTTT. The rearrangement joins TRBV6-1 to TRBJ1-5; D may be TRBD1 (5 bases). V was shortened by 5 bases and J by 2 bases, with 13 bases between the two germline ends. The CDR3 loop spans 15 amino acids. Germline lookup yields CDR1 MNHNS and CDR2 SASEGT.

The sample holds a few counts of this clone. The CDR3 region is CASSLLQGAGYTF. As DNA, the CDR3 is TGTGCCAGCAGCTTGCTGCAGGGGGCCGGCTACACCTTC. This chain links TRBV5-5 with TRBJ1-2; the match to TRBD1 covers 8 bases. Losses at the gene ends were 1 base for V and 8 bases for J; bases not matched to a gene: 4. CDR1 is SGHKS and CDR2 is YYEKEE in the germline V gene (reference sequence). The CDR3 consists of 13 residues. Full variable domain (missing parts from reference TRBV5-5 and TRBJ1-2): DAGVTQSPTHLIKTRGQQVTLRCSPISGHKSVSWYQQVLGQGPQFIFQYYEKEERGRGNFPDRFSARQFPNYSSELNVNALLLGDSALYLCASSLLQGAGYTFGSGTRLTVV.

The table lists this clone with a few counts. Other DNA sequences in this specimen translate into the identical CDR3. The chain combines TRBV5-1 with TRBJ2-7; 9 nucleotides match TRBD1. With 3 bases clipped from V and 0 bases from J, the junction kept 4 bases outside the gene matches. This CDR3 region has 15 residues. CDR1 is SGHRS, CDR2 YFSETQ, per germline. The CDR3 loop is CASSWGDRDSYEQYF. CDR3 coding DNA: TGCGCCAGCAGCTGGGGGGACAGGGACTCCTACGAGCAGTACTTC. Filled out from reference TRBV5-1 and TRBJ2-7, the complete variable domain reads KAGVTQTPRYLIKTRGQQVTLSCSPISGHRSVSWYQQTPGQGLQFLFEYFSETQRNKGNFPGRFSGRQFSNSRSEMNVSTLELGDSALYLCASSWGDRDSYEQYFGPGTRLTVT.

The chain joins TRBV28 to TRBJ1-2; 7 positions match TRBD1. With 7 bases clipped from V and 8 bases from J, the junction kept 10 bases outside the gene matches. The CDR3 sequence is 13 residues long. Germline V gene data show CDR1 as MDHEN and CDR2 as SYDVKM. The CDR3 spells CASTQGGRGGYTF. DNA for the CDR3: TGTGCCAGCACCCAGGGGGGACGAGGGGGCTACACCTTC.

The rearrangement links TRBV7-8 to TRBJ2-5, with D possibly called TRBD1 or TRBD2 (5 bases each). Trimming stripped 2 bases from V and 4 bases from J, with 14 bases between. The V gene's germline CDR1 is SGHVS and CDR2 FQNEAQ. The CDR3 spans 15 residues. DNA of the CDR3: TGTGCCAGCAGCTTACGAGGGGCCGGGTCAGAGACCCAGTACTTC. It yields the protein CASSLRGAGSETQYF.

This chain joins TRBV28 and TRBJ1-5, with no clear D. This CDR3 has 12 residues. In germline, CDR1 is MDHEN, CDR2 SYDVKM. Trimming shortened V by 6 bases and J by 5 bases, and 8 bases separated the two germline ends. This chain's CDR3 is CASRVNDQPQHF. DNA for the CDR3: TGTGCCAGCAGGGTAAATGATCAGCCCCAGCATTTT.

The CDR3 region has the DNA TGTGCCAGCTCATCGGTACAGGGCCGAGACTACGAGCAGTACTTC. It is translated as CASSSVQGRDYEQYF. This sequence joins TRBV18 and TRBJ2-7, with D possibly matching TRBD1 (6 bases). V was cut by 5 bases and J by 3 bases, with 17 bases left in between. The germline V gene has CDR1 KGHSH and CDR2 LQKENI. CDR3 length: 15 residues.

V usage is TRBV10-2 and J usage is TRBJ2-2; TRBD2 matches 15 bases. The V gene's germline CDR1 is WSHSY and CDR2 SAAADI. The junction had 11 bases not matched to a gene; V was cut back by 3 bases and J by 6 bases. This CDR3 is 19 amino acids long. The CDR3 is CASSESGLAGGPWAGELFF. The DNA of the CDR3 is TGCGCCAGCAGTGAAAGCGGACTAGCGGGAGGGCCGTGGGCCGGGGAGCTGTTTTTT.

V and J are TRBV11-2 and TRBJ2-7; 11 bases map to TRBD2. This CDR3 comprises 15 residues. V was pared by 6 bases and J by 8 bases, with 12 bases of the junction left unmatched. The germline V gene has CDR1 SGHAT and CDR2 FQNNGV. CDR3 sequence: CASRSLSGRAVQQYF. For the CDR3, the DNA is TGTGCCAGCAGATCCCTTAGCGGGAGGGCCGTCCAGCAGTACTTC.

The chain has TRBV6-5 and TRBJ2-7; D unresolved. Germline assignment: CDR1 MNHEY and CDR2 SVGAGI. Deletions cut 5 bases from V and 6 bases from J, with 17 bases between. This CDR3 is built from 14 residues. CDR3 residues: CASSASSSPLEQYF. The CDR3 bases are TGTGCCAGCAGTGCCTCTAGTTCCCCCCTCGAGCAGTACTTC.